Here is one T cell receptor (beta chain) with its context. The data derive from a study of blood T cell repertoires in COVID-19. Some clones are missing from TCRdb's copy, which holds only in-frame ones; the method was immunoSEQ multiplex PCR. The data show roughly 130,000 clones, around 80% seen once. This CDR3 has 15 amino acids. Per germline, CDR1 MNHEY and CDR2 SMNVEV (reference sequence). Trimming cost V 2 bases and J 5 bases; bases outside gene matches: 7. The material sequenced was peripheral blood. The J gene is TRBJ2-5, the V gene TRBV27, with 8 bases that match TRBD1. The receptor comes from a man between 65 and 80 years old with acute or convalescent COVID-19. In DNA form, the CDR3 reads TGTGCCAGCAGTTTAGGACAGGGAAGGTCGGAGACCCAGTACTTC. This gives the protein CASSLGQGRSETQYF.